This is a list of T cell receptor beta chains from one sample in a study of sequential checkpoint blockade in melanoma. Sequenced by immunoSEQ multiplex PCR; TCRdb stores in-frame clones only, minus some. The profile shows roughly 30,000 clones, 75% to 85% of them singletons. This specimen consisted of CD8+ T cells sorted from blood (inferred from file names), obtained from a patient given nivolumab and ipilimumab in sequence. All receptors derive from a human donor with melanoma. The CDR3 runs from the conserved cysteine through the conserved F or W. The D gene is left open where the match is weak. A clone size is listed for some rows: how often the clone was seen (once, few, many), or a class if it is expanded.

TRBV4-3	medium-sized	TRBD2	TRBJ2-1	TGCGCCAGCAGCCAAGGCGCTAGCGGGGGGGATGAGCAGTTCTTC	CASSQGASGGDEQFF
TRBV5-4	-	-	TRBJ1-2	TGTGCCAGCAGCTTGGGATTGTCAGGGCTTACCTATGGCTACACCTTC	CASSLGLSGLTYGYTF
TRBV27	-	-	TRBJ2-2	TGTGCCAGCGGTTTTTCTAGCACCGGGGAGCTGTTTTTT	CASGFSSTGELFF
TRBV13	few	-	TRBJ1-2	TGTGCCAGCAGCTTGCGCTCTGGGGGGTTCGATGGCTACACCTTC	CASSLRSGGFDGYTF
TRBV4-1	-	TRBD1	TRBJ2-7	TGTGCCAGCAGCCAAGATCAGCAGGGGGCTTACGACGAGCAGTACTTC	CASSQDQQGAYDEQYF
TRBV7-2	-	-	TRBJ2-7	TGTGCCAGCAGCTGGGGCCCCTACGAGCAGTACTTC	CASSWGPYEQYF
TRBV7-3	-	TRBD1	TRBJ2-7	TGTGCCAGCAGCCTTTGGGGGGGACAGGGGGACGAGCAGTACTTC	CASSLWGGQGDEQYF
TRBV19	once	TRBD2	TRBJ2-7	TGTGCCAGTAGCCCGACAGCGGGAACCTCCTACGAGCAGTACTTC	CASSPTAGTSYEQYF
TRBV19	-	-	TRBJ2-1	TGTGCCAGTAGTATCACCGGGTTTGAGGTAAATGAGCAGTTCTTC	CASSITGFEVNEQFF
TRBV27	-	TRBD1	TRBJ2-2	TGTGCCAGCACCGGACAGGTTAACACCGGGGAGCTGTTTTTT	CASTGQVNTGELFF
TRBV27	-	-	TRBJ1-2	TGTGCCAGCAGTTCCGGGGGACCCTATGGCTACACCTTC	CASSSGGPYGYTF
TRBV9	-	TRBD1	TRBJ1-2	TGTGCCAGCAGCTTACAGGGGGCGGAGGGCTACACCTTC	CASSLQGAEGYTF
TRBV4-3	-	-	TRBJ2-7	TGCGCCAGCAGCCATGCACCGCAAGCGGGTTTTACTTACGAGCAGTACTTC	CASSHAPQAGFTYEQYF
TRBV27	-	-	TRBJ2-7	TGTGCCAGCAGTTTAACAGGCTCCTACGAGCAGTACTTC	CASSLTGSYEQYF
TRBV6-5	-	-	TRBJ2-2	TGTGCCAGCAGTTACGGAGCCGGGGAGCTGTTTTTT	CASSYGAGELFF
TRBV14	-	-	TRBJ1-1	TGTGCCAGCAGCCCCTCGCTGGGGGGTGAAGCTTTCTTT	CASSPSLGGEAFF
TRBV19	-	TRBD1	TRBJ2-7	TGTGCCAGTAGTGCTTCGACAGGGTCTGTACCCTACGAGCAGTACTTC	CASSASTGSVPYEQYF
TRBV6-5	few	-	TRBJ2-7	TGTGCCAGCAGTTATTCAGGGGAGCAGTACTTC	CASSYSGEQYF
TRBV5-4	-	TRBD1	TRBJ2-7	TGTGCCAGCAGCCCCGGAACAGGGGACTACGAGCAGTACTTC	CASSPGTGDYEQYF
TRBV29-1	once	TRBD1	TRBJ1-1	TGCAGCGGGACAGGGATGAACACTGAAGCTTTCTTT	CSGTGMNTEAFF
TRBV7-2	-	-	TRBJ2-7	TGTGCCAGCAGCTTAGACCCCCCGTACTCGCTAGCCCACGAGCAGTACTTC	CASSLDPPYSLAHEQYF
TRBV6-1	-	TRBD1	TRBJ2-5	TGTGCCAGCAGTGAAGTTGCGGGACAGGGGGCCGAGGCCCAGTACTTC	CASSEVAGQGAEAQYF
TRBV30	-	-	TRBJ2-1	TGTGCCTGGAGTTCCTCCTTCGTAAATGAGCAGTTCTTC	CAWSSSFVNEQFF
TRBV6-1	-	-	TRBJ2-1	TGTGCCAGCAGTTCCGACAATGAGCAGTTCTTC	CASSSDNEQFF
TRBV28	-	-	TRBJ1-6	TGTGCCAGCAGCTTAAGAGTACTAAATTCACCCCTCCACTTT	CASSLRVLNSPLHF
TRBV4-3	-	-	TRBJ2-1	TGCGCCAGCAGCCAAACCCCATCAGGGCATACCGGGGAGCAGTTCTTC	CASSQTPSGHTGEQFF
TRBV10-1	once	TRBD1	TRBJ2-7	TGCGCCACCCGTCGGGACAGGGCCCACGAGCAGTACTTC	CATRRDRAHEQYF
TRBV11-2	-	-	TRBJ1-2	TGTGCCAGCAGCTTAGCAGGGAACTATGGCTACACCTTC	CASSLAGNYGYTF